These T cell receptor beta chains were read from a single sample in a study of shared clonotypes between healthy human individuals. Sequenced by immunoSEQ multiplex PCR; TCRdb stores in-frame clones only, minus some. The sample shows around 720,000 clones, roughly 73% of them seen only once. The sequencing sample was made of memory CD4+ T cells sorted from blood. The source is a woman younger than 45 in good health. CDR3s include the opening cysteine and the closing phenylalanine or tryptophan. The D gene is left open where the match is weak. Only part of the rows carry a size: once, few, many, or a class if the clone is expanded.

v_gene	abundance	j_gene	d_gene	CDR3aa	CDR3nt
TRBV7-2	.	TRBJ2-7	.	CASSHWGSSAYEQYF	TGTGCCAGCAGCCACTGGGGTTCCAGTGCCTACGAGCAGTACTTC
TRBV9	.	TRBJ2-4	.	CASSVGAGAAKNIQYF	TGTGCCAGCAGCGTAGGTGCGGGTGCAGCCAAAAACATTCAGTACTTC
TRBV19	.	TRBJ2-4	.	CASSISGIAKNIQYF	TGTGCCAGTAGTATCTCGGGAATAGCCAAAAACATTCAGTACTTC
TRBV10-1	.	TRBJ2-2	.	CASTEGQGDTGELFF	TGCGCCAGCACCGAGGGTCAGGGCGACACCGGGGAGCTGTTTTTT
TRBV28	.	TRBJ1-1	.	CASSLRRTNTEAFF	TGTGCCAGCAGTTTACGTCGGACGAACACTGAAGCTTTCTTT
TRBV4-1	.	TRBJ1-2	.	CASSQVVGNYGYTF	TGCGCCAGCAGCCAAGTGGTAGGGAACTATGGCTACACCTTC
TRBV6-5	few	TRBJ1-3	.	CARSLGSGNTIYF	TGTGCCAGATCACTCGGCTCTGGAAACACCATATATTTT
TRBV6-1	.	TRBJ2-3	.	CASSGPYRLGTDTQYF	TGTGCCAGCAGTGGGCCCTACAGGTTAGGCACAGATACGCAGTATTTT
TRBV7-4	.	TRBJ2-6	TRBD2	CASSSLGTRETGANVLTF	TGTGCCAGCAGCTCGTTGGGGACTAGGGAAACTGGGGCCAACGTCCTGACTTTC
TRBV7-2	.	TRBJ2-7	.	CASSLGWGTVYEQYF	TGTGCCAGCAGCTTGGGTTGGGGTACGGTTTACGAGCAGTACTTC
TRBV27	.	TRBJ2-7	TRBD2	CASSLGSQREKGQYF	TGTGCCAGCAGTTTGGGGTCCCAGCGGGAGAAAGGGCAGTACTTC
TRBV11-2	.	TRBJ2-1	.	CASSLGGMGVRNEQFF	TGTGCCAGCAGCTTAGGGGGCATGGGGGTGCGGAATGAGCAGTTCTTC
TRBV27	.	TRBJ2-7	TRBD1	CASSRDSPYEQYF	TGTGCCAGCAGCCGGGACAGCCCTTACGAGCAGTACTTC
TRBV7-9	.	TRBJ2-2	.	CASSLRTNPNTGELFF	TGTGCCAGCAGCTTACGTACTAACCCGAACACCGGGGAGCTGTTTTTT
TRBV5-1	.	TRBJ2-5	.	CASSSKFGLETQYF	TGCGCCAGCAGCTCTAAGTTCGGGTTGGAGACCCAGTACTTC
TRBV6-5	.	TRBJ2-3	TRBD1	CASSPQTGGGDTQYF	TGTGCCAGCAGCCCCCAGACAGGGGGAGGGGATACGCAGTATTTT
TRBV6-6	few	TRBJ1-5	TRBD1	CASSFQGEVNQPQHF	TGTGCCAGCAGTTTTCAGGGGGAGGTAAATCAGCCCCAGCATTTT
TRBV6-1	.	TRBJ1-2	TRBD1	CASSGGGGSNYGYTF	TGTGCCAGCAGTGGAGGGGGCGGATCGAACTATGGCTACACCTTC
TRBV28	few	TRBJ1-1	.	CASREPTRVNTEAFF	TGTGCCAGTAGAGAGCCCACGCGGGTGAACACTGAAGCTTTCTTT
TRBV5-1	once	TRBJ1-4	.	CASSLRPIATNEKLFF	TGCGCCAGCAGCTTGAGGCCTATTGCAACTAATGAAAAACTGTTTTTT
TRBV4-1	.	TRBJ1-5	TRBD1	CASSDRGPLSNQPQHF	TGCGCCAGCAGCGACAGGGGCCCATTAAGCAATCAGCCCCAGCATTTT
TRBV2	.	TRBJ2-7	.	CASSAISYEQYF	TGTGCCAGCAGTGCCATCTCCTACGAGCAGTACTTC
TRBV6-5	.	TRBJ2-1	.	CASSRAGISYNEQFF	TGTGCCAGCAGCCGAGCCGGGATTTCCTACAATGAGCAGTTCTTC
TRBV7-8	.	TRBJ1-5	.	CASSPRGRPNQPQHF	TGTGCCAGCAGCCCCAGGGGACGGCCCAATCAGCCCCAGCATTTT
TRBV5-4	.	TRBJ1-4	.	CASSSGTRNEKLFF	TGTGCCAGCAGTTCCGGGACACGCAATGAAAAACTGTTTTTT
TRBV29-1	few	TRBJ2-2	.	CSVGTSTYTGELFF	TGCAGCGTTGGGACTTCAACGTACACCGGGGAGCTGTTTTTT
TRBV4-1	.	TRBJ2-7	.	CASSPRVGAPRTHEQYF	TGCGCCAGCAGCCCCAGGGTCGGGGCCCCGAGGACCCACGAGCAGTACTTC
TRBV5-4	few	TRBJ1-1	.	CASRNNSEAFF	TGTGCCAGCAGAAATAACAGTGAAGCTTTCTTT
TRBV11-2	.	TRBJ2-5	TRBD1	CASSPDRGLETQYF	TGTGCCAGCAGCCCTGACAGGGGGCTGGAGACCCAGTACTTC